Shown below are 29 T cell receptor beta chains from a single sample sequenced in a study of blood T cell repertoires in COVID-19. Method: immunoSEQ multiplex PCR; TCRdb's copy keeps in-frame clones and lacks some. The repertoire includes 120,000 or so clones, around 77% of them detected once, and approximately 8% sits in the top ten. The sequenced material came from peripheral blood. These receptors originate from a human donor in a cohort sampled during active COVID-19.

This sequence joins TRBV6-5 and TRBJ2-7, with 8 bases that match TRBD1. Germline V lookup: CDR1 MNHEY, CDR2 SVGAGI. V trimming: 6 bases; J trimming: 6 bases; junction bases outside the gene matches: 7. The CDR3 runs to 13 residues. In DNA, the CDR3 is TGTGCCAGCAGCGGTACTACAGGGGGCGAGCAGTACTTC. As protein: CASSGTTGGEQYF.

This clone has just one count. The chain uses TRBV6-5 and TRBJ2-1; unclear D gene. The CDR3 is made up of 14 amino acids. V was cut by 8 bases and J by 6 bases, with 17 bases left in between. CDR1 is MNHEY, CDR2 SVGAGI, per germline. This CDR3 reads CASSSLSQRNEQFF. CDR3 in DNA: TGTGCCAGCTCCTCTCTTTCCCAGCGCAATGAGCAGTTCTTC.

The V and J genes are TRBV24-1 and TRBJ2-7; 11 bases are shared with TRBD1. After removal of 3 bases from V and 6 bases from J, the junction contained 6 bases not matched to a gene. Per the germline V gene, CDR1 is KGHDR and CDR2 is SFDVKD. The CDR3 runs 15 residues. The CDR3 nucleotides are TGTGCCACCAGTGATCCGGGACAGGGGGAAGGCGAGCAGTACTTC. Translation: CATSDPGQGEGEQYF.

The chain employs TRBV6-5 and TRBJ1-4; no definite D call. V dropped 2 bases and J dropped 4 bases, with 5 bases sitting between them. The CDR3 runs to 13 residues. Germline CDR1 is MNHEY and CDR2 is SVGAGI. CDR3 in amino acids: CASSYNRNEKLFF. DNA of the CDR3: TGTGCCAGCAGTTACAATCGTAATGAAAAACTGTTTTTT.

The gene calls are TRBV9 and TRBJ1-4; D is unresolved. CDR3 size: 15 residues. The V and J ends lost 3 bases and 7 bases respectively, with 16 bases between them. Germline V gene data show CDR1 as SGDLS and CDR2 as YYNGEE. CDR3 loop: CASSAGRASGEKLFF. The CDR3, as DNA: TGTGCCAGCAGCGCGGGGAGGGCCTCGGGTGAAAAACTGTTTTTT.

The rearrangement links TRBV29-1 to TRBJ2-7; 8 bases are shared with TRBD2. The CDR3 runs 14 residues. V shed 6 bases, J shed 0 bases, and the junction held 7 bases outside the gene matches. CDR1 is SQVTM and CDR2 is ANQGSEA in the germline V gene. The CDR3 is CSVVRRGASYEQYF. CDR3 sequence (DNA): TGCAGCGTCGTTCGGCGGGGGGCCTCCTACGAGCAGTACTTC.

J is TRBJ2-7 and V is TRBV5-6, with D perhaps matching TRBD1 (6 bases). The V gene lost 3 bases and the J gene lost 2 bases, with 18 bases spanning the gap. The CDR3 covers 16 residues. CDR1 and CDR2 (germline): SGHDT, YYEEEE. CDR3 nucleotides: TGTGCCAGCAGCTCACCATCCGGACAGACCGCCTACGAGCAGTACTTC. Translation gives CASSSPSGQTAYEQYF.

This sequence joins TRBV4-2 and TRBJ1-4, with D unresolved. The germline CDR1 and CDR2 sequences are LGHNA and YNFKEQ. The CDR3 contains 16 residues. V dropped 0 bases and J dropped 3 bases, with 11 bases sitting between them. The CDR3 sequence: CASSQERQVANEKLFF. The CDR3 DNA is TGTGCCAGCAGCCAAGAAAGGCAGGTTGCTAATGAAAAACTGTTTTTT.

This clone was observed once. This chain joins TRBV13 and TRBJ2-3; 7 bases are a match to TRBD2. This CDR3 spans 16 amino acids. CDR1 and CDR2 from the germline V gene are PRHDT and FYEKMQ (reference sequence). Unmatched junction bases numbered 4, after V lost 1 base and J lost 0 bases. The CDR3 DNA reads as TGTGCCAGCAGCTTAGTAGCGGGTACTAGCACAGATACGCAGTATTTT. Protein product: CASSLVAGTSTDTQYF.

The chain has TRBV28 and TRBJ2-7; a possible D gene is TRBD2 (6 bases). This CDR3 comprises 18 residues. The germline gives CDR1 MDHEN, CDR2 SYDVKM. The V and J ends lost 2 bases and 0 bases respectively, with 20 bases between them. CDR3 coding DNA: TGTGCCAGCAGTTTAACGACAGCCCATACTAGCTACTCCTACGAGCAGTACTTC. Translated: CASSLTTAHTSYSYEQYF. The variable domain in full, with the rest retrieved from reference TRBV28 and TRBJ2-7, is DVKVTQSSRYLVKRTGEKVFLECVQDMDHENMFWYRQDPGLGLRLIYFSYDVKMKEKGDIPEGYSVSREKKERFSLILESASTNQTSMYLCASSLTTAHTSYSYEQYFGPGTRLTVT.

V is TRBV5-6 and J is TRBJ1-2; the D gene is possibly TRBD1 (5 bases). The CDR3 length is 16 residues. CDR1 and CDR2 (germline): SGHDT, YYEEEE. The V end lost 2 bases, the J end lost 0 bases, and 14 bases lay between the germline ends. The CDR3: CASSFGRTFSNYGYTF. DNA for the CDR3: TGTGCCAGCAGCTTTGGGAGGACATTTTCTAACTATGGCTACACCTTC.

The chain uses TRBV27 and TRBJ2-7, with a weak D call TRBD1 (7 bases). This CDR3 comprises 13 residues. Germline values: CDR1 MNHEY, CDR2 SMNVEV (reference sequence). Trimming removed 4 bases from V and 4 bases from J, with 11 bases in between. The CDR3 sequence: CASSSQGRYEQYF. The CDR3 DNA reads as TGTGCCAGCAGTTCACAGGGGAGGTACGAGCAGTACTTC.

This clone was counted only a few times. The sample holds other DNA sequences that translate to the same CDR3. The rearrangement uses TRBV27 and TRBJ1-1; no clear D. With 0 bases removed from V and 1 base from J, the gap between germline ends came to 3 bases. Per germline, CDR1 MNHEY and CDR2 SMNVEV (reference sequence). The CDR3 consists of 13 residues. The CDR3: CASSLSANTEAFF. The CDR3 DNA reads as TGTGCCAGCAGTTTATCGGCGAACACTGAAGCTTTCTTT.

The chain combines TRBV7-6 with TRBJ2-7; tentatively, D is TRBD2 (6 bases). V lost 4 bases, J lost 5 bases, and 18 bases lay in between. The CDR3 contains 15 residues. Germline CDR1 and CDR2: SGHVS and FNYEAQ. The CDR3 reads CASSSFGSSVNEQYF. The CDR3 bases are TGTGCCAGCAGCTCATTCGGGAGCAGTGTGAACGAGCAGTACTTC.

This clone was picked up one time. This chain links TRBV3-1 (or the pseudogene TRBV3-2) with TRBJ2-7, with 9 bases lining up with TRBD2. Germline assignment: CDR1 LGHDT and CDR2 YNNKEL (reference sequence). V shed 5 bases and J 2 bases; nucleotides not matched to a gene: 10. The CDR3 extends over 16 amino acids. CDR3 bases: TGTGCCAGCAGCGAGTACTACAGCGGGGGGCCCTACGAGCAGTACTTC. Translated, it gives CASSEYYSGGPYEQYF.

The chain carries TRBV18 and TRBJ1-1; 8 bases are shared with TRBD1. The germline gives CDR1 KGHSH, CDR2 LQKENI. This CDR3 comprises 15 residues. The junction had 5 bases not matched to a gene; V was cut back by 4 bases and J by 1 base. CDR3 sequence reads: CASSRTTGANTEAFF. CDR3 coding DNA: TGTGCCAGCTCACGCACGACAGGGGCGAACACTGAAGCTTTCTTT.

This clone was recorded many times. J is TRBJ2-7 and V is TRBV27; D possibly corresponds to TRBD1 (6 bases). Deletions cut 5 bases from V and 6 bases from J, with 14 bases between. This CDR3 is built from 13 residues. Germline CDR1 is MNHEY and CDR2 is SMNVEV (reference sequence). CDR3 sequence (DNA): TGTGCCAGCAGTATCCACAGGGTATCCGAGCAGTACTTC. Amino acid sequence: CASSIHRVSEQYF.

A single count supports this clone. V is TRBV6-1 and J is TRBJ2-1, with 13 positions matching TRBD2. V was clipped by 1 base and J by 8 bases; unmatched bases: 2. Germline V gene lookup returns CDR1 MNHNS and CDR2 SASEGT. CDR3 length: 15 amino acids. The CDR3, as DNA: TGTGCCAGCAGTGAAGGACTAGCGGGAGGATATGAGCAGTTCTTC. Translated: CASSEGLAGGYEQFF.

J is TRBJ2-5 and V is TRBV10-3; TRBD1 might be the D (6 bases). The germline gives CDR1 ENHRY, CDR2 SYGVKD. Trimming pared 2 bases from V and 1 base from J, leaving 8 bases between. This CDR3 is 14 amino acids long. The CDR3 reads CAISELTGQETQYF. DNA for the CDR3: TGTGCCATCAGTGAGCTGACAGGCCAAGAGACCCAGTACTTC.

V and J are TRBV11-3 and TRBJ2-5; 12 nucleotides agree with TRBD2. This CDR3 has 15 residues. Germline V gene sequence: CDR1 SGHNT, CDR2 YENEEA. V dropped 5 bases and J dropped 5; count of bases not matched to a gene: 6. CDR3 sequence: CASSPRLAGVETQYF. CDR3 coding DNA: TGTGCCAGCAGCCCCCGACTAGCGGGAGTTGAGACCCAGTACTTC.

The CDR3 region is CASSPRGEDYGYTF. The CDR3 region has the DNA TGTGCCAGCTCCCCAAGGGGTGAGGATTATGGCTACACCTTC. The rearrangement links TRBV18 to TRBJ1-2; TRBD1 is a possible D gene (5 bases). This CDR3 has 14 residues. The germline V gene has CDR1 KGHSH and CDR2 LQKENI. The ends were cut back, 6 bases at V and 5 bases at J, with 16 bases in the middle.

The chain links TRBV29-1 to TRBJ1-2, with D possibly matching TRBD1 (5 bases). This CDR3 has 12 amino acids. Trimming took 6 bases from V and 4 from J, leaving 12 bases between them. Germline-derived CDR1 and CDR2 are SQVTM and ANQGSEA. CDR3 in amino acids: CSVDSGFYGYTF. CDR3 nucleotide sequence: TGCAGCGTAGACTCAGGGTTCTATGGCTACACCTTC.

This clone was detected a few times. The CDR3 loop is CASSLFGSSPLHF. The CDR3 DNA follows: TGTGCCAGCAGTTTATTCGGGAGTTCACCCCTCCACTTT. The chain recombines TRBV27 with TRBJ1-6; D is uncertain. The germline gives CDR1 MNHEY, CDR2 SMNVEV (reference sequence). CDR3 length equals 13 residues. The V end lost 1 base, the J end lost 9 bases, and 7 bases lay between the germline ends.

The CDR3 protein is CAWSLTLGGNSPLHF. As DNA, the CDR3 is TGTGCCTGGAGTCTCACTCTAGGTGGAAATTCACCCCTCCACTTT. V usage is TRBV30 and J usage is TRBJ1-6; D gene ambiguous. Per the germline V gene, CDR1 is GTSNPN and CDR2 is SVGIG (reference sequence). This CDR3 is 15 amino acids long. Trimming pared 2 bases from V and 7 bases from J, leaving 15 bases between.

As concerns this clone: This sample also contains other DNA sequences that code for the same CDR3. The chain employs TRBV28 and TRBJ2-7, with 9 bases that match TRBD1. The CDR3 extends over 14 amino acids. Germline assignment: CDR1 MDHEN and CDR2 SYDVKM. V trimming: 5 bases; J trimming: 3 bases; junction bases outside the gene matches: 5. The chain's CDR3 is CASSLLDRGYEQYF. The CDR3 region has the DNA TGTGCCAGCAGTCTACTGGACAGGGGCTACGAGCAGTACTTC. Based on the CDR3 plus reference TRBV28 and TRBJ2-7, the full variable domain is DVKVTQSSRYLVKRTGEKVFLECVQDMDHENMFWYRQDPGLGLRLIYFSYDVKMKEKGDIPEGYSVSREKKERFSLILESASTNQTSMYLCASSLLDRGYEQYFGPGTRLTVT.

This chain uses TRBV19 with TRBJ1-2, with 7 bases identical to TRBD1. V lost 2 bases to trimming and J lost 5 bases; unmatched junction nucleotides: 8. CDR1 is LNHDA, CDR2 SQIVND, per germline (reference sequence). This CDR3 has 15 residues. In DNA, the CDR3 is TGTGCCAGTAGTATAATCCAGGGGGAAGGGTATGGCTACACCTTC. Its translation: CASSIIQGEGYGYTF.

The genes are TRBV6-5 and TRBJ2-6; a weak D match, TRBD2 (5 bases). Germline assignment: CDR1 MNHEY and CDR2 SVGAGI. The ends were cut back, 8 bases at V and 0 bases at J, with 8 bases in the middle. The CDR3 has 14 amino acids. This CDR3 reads CASHEGSGANVLTF. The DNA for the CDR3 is TGTGCCAGCCATGAGGGCTCTGGGGCCAACGTCCTGACTTTC.

The CDR3 here is CATSRTATSGRTRYNEQFF. The CDR3 DNA is TGTGCCACCAGCAGGACAGCTACTAGCGGGAGGACCCGCTACAATGAGCAGTTCTTC. The V call is TRBV15, the J call TRBJ2-1; TRBD2 matches 12 bases. The CDR3 runs to 19 residues. Germline V CDR1 and CDR2: LNHNV, YYDKDF (reference sequence). The V gene end was trimmed by 3 bases and the J gene end by 3 bases; junction bases not matched to a gene: 12.

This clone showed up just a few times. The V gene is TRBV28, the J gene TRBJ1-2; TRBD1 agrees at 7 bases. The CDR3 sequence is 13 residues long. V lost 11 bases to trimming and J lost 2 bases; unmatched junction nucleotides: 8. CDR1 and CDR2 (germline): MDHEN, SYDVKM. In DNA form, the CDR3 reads TGTGCCCTAGGAGGAGGGGGCAACTATGGCTACACCTTC. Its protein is CALGGGGNYGYTF.